This record looks at one T cell receptor (beta chain) sequence and its context. Germline V gene data show CDR1 as MGHDK and CDR2 as SYGVNS. The V gene end was trimmed by 6 bases and the J gene end by 3 bases; junction bases not matched to a gene: 10. This CDR3 is built from 16 residues. A universal primer site was added by template switching, and unique molecular identifiers were carried by the cDNA. TCRdb re-analysed the 5' RACE reads in MiXCR, keeping a single row per CDR3 protein. Of roughly 720,000 distinct CDR3 sequences listed, 18% are singletons. The data originate from a study of identical twins. The same sample was also used in a study of T cells expressing NK-cell markers. As that study records: Cells sorted as CD3+CD56+NKG2C+, CD3+CD56+NKG2C- and CD3+CD56-NKG2C+ T cells supplied the TCR beta repertoires. The share of CD8+ T cells held by dominant NKG2C+ clonotypes was roughly 1.0-8% in several donors.

The V gene is TRBV25-1, the J gene TRBJ1-2; TRBD1 matches 10 bases. Sequencing input: PBMCs. This clonotype was sampled from a woman aged 18-29 years in good health. CDR3 nucleotide sequence: TGTGCCAGCAGAGGGACAGGGGCGACCCTGGACTATGGCTACACCTTC. This sequence encodes CASRGTGATLDYGYTF.